The 2 T cell receptor beta chains below come from one sample, sequenced in a study of response to subunit inactivated influenza vaccine. MiXCR, applied by TCRdb to the RT-PCR reads, yields one record per CDR3 protein. The sample lists under 500,000 distinct CDR3 sequences, approximately 11% occurring once. The sample consisted of PBMCs from blood, taken 40 to 50 days after vaccination. All receptors derive from a middle-aged man who received an inactivated influenza vaccine.

Ten or more counts support this clonotype. The chain recombines TRBV5-1 with TRBJ2-5; D perhaps matches TRBD1 (6 bases). CDR1 is SGHRS, CDR2 YFSETQ, per germline. The CDR3 runs 15 residues. V dropped 4 bases and J dropped 2 bases, with 15 bases sitting between them. CDR3 DNA sequence: TGCGCCAGCAGCACACAGACAGGTCCTCAAGAGACCCAGTACTTC. Translated, it gives CASSTQTGPQETQYF.

A few counts support this clonotype. This chain connects TRBV28 to TRBJ2-7, with 9 bases matching TRBD1. Germline V gene sequence: CDR1 MDHEN, CDR2 SYDVKM. With 3 bases clipped from V and 5 bases from J, the junction kept 5 bases outside the gene matches. The CDR3 consists of 14 residues. The CDR3 bases are TGTGCCAGCAGTTTGTACAGGGGGCAAAACGAGCAGTACTTC. It encodes CASSLYRGQNEQYF.